This TCR beta chain derives from a study of cytomegalovirus exposure and HLA in healthy donors. Germline V gene sequence: CDR1 GTSNPN, CDR2 SVGIG (reference sequence). The V gene lost 4 bases and the J gene lost 3 bases, with 9 bases spanning the gap. This CDR3 has 12 residues. This clone was seen a single time. Antigen: not known. PCR was performed using 60 Vbeta and 13 Jbeta primers. Measured with immunoSEQ multiplex PCR; TCRdb has only the in-frame clones, and not every one. The table includes 100,000 to 120,000 clones, around 86% detected once. Study-wide points: A link between a missense DCLRE1C variant and TCR beta V- and J-gene trimming emerged from a later analysis. Sequencing probably produced one cluster of sequence variants that were highly shared. The sole available immune exposure information was CMV serostatus.

The gene calls are TRBV30 and TRBJ1-1; D is undetermined. This TCR was sampled from a man aged 35 to 55 in good health and CMV-seronegative. The sample was PBMCs. The CDR3 DNA is TGTGCCTGGAATGAGGGCTACACTGAAGCTTTCTTT. Translated, it gives CAWNEGYTEAFF.